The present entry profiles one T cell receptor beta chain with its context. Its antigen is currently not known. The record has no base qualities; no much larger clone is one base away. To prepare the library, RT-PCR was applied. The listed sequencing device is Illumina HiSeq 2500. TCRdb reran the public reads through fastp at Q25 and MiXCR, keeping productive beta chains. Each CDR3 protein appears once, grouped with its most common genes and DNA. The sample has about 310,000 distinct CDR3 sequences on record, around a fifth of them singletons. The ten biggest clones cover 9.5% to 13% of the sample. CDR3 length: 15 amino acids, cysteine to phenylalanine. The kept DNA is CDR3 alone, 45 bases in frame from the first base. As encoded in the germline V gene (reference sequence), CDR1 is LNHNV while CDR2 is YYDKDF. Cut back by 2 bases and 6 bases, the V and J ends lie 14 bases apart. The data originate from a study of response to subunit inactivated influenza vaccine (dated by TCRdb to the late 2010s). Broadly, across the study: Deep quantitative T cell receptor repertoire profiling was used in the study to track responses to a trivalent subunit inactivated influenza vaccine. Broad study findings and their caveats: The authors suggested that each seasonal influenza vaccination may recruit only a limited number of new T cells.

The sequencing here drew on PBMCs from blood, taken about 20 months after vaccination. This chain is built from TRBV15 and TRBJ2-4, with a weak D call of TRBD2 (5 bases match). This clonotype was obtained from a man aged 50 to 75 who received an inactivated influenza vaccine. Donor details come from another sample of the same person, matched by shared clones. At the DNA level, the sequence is TGTGCCACCAGCAGATCCCGGGGTGTGGGAAACATTCAGTACTTC. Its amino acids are CATSRSRGVGNIQYF.